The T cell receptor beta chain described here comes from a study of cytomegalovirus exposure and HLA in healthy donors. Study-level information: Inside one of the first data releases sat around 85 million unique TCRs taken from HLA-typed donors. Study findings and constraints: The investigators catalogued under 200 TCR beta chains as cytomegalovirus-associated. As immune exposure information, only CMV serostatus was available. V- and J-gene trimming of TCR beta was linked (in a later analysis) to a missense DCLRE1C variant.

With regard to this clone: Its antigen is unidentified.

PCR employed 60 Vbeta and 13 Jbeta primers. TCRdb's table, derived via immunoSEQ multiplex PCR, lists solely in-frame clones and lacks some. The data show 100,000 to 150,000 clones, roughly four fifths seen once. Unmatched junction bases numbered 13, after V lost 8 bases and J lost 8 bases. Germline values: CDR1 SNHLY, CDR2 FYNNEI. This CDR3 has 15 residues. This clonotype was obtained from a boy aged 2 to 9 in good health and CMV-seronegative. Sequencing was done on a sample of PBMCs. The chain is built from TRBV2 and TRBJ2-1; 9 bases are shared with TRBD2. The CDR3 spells CASSFSGRSRDEQFF. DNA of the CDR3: TGTGCCAGCTCCTTTAGCGGGAGATCTAGGGATGAGCAGTTCTTC.